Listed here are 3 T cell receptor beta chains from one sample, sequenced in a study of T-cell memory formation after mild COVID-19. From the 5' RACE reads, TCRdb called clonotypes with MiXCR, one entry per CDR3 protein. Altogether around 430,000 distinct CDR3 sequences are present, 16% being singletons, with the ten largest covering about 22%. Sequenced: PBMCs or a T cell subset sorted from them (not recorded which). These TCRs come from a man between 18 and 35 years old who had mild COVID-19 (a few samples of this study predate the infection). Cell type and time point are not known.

The CDR3 region has the DNA TGCGCCAGCAGCCCAGGATCAACTAATGAAAAACTGTTTTTT. It encodes CASSPGSTNEKLFF. The rearrangement uses TRBV5-1 and TRBJ1-4; D unresolved. Trimming cost V 4 bases and J 0 bases, with 7 bases left between them. CDR1 is SGHRS and CDR2 is YFSETQ in the germline V gene. The CDR3 has 14 amino acids.

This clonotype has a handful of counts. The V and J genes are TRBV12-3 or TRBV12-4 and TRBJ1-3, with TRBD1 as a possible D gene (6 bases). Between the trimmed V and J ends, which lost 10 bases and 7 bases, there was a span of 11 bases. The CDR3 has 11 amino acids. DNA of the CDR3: TGTGCCACCCCCAGGGGTAACACCATATATTTT. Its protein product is CATPRGNTIYF.

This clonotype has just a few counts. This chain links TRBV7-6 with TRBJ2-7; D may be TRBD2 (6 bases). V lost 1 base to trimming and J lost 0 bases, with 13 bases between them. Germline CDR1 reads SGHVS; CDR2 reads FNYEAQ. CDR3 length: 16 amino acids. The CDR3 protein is CASSLGSGTYSYEQYF. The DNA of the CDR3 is TGTGCCAGCAGCTTAGGTTCAGGGACTTACTCCTACGAGCAGTACTTC. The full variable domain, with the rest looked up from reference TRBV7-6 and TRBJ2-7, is GAGVSQSPRYKVTKRGQDVALRCDPISGHVSLYWYRQALGQGPEFLTYFNYEAQQDKSGLPNDRFSAERPEGSISTLTIQRTEQRDSAMYRCASSLGSGTYSYEQYFGPGTRLTVT.